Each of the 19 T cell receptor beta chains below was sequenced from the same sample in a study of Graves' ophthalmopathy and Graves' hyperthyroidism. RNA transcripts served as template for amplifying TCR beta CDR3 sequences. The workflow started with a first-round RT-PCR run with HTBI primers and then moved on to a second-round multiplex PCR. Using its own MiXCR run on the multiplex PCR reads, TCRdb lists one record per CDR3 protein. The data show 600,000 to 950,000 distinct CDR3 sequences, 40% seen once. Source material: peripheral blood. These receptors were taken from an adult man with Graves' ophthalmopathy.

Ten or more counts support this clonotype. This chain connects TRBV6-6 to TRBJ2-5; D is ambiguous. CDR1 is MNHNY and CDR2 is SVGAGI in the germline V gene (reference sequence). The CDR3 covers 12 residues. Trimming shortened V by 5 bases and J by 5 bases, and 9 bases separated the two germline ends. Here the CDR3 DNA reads TGTGCCAGCAGTCCCATGGAGGAGACCCAGTACTTC. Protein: CASSPMEETQYF.

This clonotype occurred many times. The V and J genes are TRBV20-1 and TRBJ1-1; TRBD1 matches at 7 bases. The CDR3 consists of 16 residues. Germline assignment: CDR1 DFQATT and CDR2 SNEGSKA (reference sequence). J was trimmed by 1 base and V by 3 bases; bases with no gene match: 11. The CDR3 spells CSARGDSGLRNTEAFF. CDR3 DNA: TGCAGTGCTAGGGGGGACAGTGGATTGAGGAACACTGAAGCTTTCTTT.

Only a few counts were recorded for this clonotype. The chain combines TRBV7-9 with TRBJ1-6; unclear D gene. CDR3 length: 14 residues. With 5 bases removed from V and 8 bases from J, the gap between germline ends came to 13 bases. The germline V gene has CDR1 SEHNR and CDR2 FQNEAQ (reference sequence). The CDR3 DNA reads TGTGCCAGCAGCACGGGGTCCCCGGATTCACCCCTCCACTTT. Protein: CASSTGSPDSPLHF.

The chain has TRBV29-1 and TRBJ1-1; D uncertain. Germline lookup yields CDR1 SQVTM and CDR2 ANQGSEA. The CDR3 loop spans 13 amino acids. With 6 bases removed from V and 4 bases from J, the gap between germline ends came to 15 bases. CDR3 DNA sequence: TGCAGCGTACAAGGCCCCGGAGGCACTGAAGCTTTCTTT. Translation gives CSVQGPGGTEAFF.

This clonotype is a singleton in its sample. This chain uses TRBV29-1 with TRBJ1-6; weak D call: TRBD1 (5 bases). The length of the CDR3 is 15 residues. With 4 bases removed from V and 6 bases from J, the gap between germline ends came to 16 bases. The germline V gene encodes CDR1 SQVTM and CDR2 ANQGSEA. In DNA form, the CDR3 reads TGCAGCGTTGGACTAGCGGGACTGTCTAATTCACCCCTCCACTTT. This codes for CSVGLAGLSNSPLHF.

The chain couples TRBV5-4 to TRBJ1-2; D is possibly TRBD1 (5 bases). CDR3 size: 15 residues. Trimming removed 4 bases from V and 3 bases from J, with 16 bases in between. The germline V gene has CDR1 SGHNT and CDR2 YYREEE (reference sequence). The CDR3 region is CASSQEVRGDYGYTF. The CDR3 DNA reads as TGTGCCAGCAGCCAAGAGGTTAGGGGAGACTATGGCTACACCTTC.

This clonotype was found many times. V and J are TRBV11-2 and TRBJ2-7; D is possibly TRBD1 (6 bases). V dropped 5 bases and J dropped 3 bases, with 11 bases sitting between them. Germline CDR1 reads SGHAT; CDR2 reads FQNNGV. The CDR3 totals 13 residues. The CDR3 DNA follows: TGTGCCAGCAGCCCAAGGACAGTCTACGAGCAGTACTTC. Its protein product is CASSPRTVYEQYF.

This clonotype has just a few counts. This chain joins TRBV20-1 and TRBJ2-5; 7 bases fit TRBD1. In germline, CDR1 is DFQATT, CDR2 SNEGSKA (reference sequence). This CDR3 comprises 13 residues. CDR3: CSPFQTGKETQYF. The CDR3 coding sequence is TGCAGCCCCTTTCAGACAGGGAAAGAGACCCAGTACTTC.

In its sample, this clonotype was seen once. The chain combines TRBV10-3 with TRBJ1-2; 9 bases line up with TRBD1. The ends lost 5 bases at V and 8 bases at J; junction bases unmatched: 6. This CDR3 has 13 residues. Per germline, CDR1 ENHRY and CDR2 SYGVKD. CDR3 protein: CAISRDREVGYTF. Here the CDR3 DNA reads TGTGCCATCAGTAGGGACAGGGAGGTAGGCTACACCTTC.

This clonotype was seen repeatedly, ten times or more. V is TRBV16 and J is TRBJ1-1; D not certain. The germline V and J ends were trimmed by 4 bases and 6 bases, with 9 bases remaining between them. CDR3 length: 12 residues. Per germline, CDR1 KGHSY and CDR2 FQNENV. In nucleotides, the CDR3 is TGTGCCAGCAGCCCGACACAGTCTGAAGCTTTCTTT. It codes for CASSPTQSEAFF.

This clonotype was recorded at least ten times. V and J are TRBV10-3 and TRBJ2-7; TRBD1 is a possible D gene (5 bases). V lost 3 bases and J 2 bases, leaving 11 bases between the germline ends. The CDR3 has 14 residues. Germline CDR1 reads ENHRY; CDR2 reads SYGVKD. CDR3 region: CAISEFAGTYEQYF. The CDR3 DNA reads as TGTGCCATCAGTGAATTCGCAGGGACCTACGAGCAGTACTTC.

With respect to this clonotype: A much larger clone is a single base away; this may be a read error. CDR3 residues: CASSGTGGRGTFF. CDR3 sequence (DNA): TGTGCCAGCAGCGGAACAGGGGGCAGGGGAACTTTCTTT. The rearrangement uses TRBV2 and TRBJ1-1; 9 nucleotides align to TRBD1. With 6 bases clipped from V and 12 bases from J, the junction kept 11 bases outside the gene matches. The CDR3 runs to 13 residues. From germline, CDR1 is SNHLY and CDR2 FYNNEI.

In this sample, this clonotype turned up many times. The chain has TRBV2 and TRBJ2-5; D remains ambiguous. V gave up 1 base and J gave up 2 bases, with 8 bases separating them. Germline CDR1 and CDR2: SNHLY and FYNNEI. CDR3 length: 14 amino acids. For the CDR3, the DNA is TGTGCCAGCAGTGAAGTGGGCGGACAAGAGACCCAGTACTTC. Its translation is CASSEVGGQETQYF.

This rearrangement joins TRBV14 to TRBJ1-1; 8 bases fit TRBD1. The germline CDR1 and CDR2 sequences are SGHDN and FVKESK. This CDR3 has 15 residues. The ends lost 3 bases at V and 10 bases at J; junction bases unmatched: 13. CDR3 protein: CASSQRQGPNAVAFF. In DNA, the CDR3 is TGTGCCAGCAGCCAGCGACAGGGGCCAAACGCGGTAGCTTTCTTT.

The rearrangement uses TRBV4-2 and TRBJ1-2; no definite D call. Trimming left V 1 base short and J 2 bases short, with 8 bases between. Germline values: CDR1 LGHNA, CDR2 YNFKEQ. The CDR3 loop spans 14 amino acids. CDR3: CASSQVGQNYGYTF. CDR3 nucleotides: TGTGCCAGCAGCCAAGTGGGCCAGAACTATGGCTACACCTTC.

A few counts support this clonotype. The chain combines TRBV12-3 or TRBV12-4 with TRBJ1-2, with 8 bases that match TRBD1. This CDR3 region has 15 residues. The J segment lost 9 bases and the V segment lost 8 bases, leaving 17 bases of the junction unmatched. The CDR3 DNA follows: TGTGCCAGCTCACCAAACGGACAGGGAGGTAGTAGCTACACCTTC. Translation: CASSPNGQGGSSYTF.

The CDR3 bases are TGTGCCAGCAGTCACGCCGGGACAATCGAAGAGACCCAGTACTTC. Encoded protein: CASSHAGTIEETQYF. The genes are TRBV2 and TRBJ2-5, with a weak D call TRBD1 (6 bases). V was trimmed by 5 bases and J by 3 bases, leaving 16 bases between them. Germline V lookup: CDR1 SNHLY, CDR2 FYNNEI. CDR3 length: 15 residues. Full variable domain (missing parts from reference TRBV2 and TRBJ2-5): EPEVTQTPSHQVTQMGQEVILRCVPISNHLYFYWYRQILGQKVEFLVSFYNNEISEKSEIFDDQFSVERPDGSNFTLKIRSTKLEDSAMYFCASSHAGTIEETQYFGPGTRLLVL.

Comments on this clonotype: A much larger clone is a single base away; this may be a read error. In nucleotides, the CDR3 is TGCAGCGTTGGCTCCCGTTCTGGGAACACCGGGGAGCTGTTTTTT. Translation gives CSVGSRSGNTGELFF. The chain joins TRBV29-1 to TRBJ2-2, with unresolved D. Trimming took 4 bases from V and 1 from J, leaving 13 bases between them. The CDR3 has 15 residues. Germline-derived CDR1 and CDR2 are SQVTM and ANQGSEA.

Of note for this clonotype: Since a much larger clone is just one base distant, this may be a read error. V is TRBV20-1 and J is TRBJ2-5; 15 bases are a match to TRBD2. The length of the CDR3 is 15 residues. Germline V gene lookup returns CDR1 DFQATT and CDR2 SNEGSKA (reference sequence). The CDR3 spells CSIPGLAGGQETQYF. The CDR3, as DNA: TGCAGCATCCCGGGACTAGCGGGGGGACAAGAGACCCAGTACTTC.